A single sample is the source of the 2 T cell receptor beta chains below, sequenced in a study of graft-versus-host responses after intestinal transplantation (dated by TCRdb to the early 2020s). The library came from the immunoSEQ multiplex PCR assay. TCRdb took over this immuneACCESS table, retaining in-frame rearrangements with V and J assigned. Such tables are incomplete; in checked studies, under half of the missing clones stem from an unresolved V gene, and the remainder is unexplained. The sample table lists around 4,600 clones, 25% to 30% of them with a count of one. About 4.7% of the sample belongs to the ten largest clones. According to the study, the label for this sample's time point signals: cells obtained before transplantation from donor or recipient. The material sequenced was alloreactive CD4+ T cells from a mixed lymphocyte reaction culture, taken before intestinal transplant. The cell subset or site tag for this specimen amounts to: CFSE-low proliferating T cells sorted from approximately 6-day pre-transplant mixed lymphocyte reaction (GvH or HvG direction). Source of these receptors: a human patient who received an intestinal transplant.

The rearrangement joins TRBV11-1 to TRBJ1-2, with D unresolved. The germline CDR1 and CDR2 sequences are SGHAT and FQDESV (reference sequence). The CDR3 is 13 residues long. V lost 2 bases, J lost 4 bases, and 8 bases lay in between. The CDR3 loop reads CASSLRPFYGYTF. CDR3 in DNA: TGTGCCAGCAGCTTAAGGCCTTTCTATGGCTACACCTTC.

This clone was seen a handful of times. A read error is the likely source, as a far larger clone sits one nucleotide away. This same CDR3 is encoded by further DNA sequences in the sample. The chain has TRBV6-5 and TRBJ2-3, with 7 bases lining up with TRBD2. From germline, CDR1 is MNHEY and CDR2 SVGAGI. The CDR3 spans 14 residues. CDR3 DNA: TGTGCCAGCAGCTACTCAGGGAGGGCAGATACGCAGTATTTT. Protein product: CASSYSGRADTQYF.